What follows is one TCR beta chain and its context. The CDR3 loop spans 13 amino acids. Germline loops: CDR1 SGHVS, CDR2 FQNEAQ. The V gene lost 0 bases and the J gene lost 2 bases, with 5 bases spanning the gap. The table came from immunoSEQ multiplex PCR; TCRdb's copy has only in-frame clones and leaves some out. This sample yields over 200,000 clones, of which less than 90% are seen a single time; 15% to 20% belongs to the top ten. The sample is drawn from a study of blood T cell repertoires in COVID-19. In the study overall: From the United States, Italy and Spain came samples of acute and convalescent COVID-19. From T cells, B-cell-depleted T cells, or PBMCs came the material, which was cDNA or gDNA.

This chain joins TRBV7-8 and TRBJ2-7; D not certain. Sequences were obtained from peripheral blood. The receptor's source is a woman aged 80 or over with active or convalescent COVID-19. The CDR3 DNA reads as TGTGCCAGCAGCTTAGCAGACACCTACGAGCAGTACTTC. This sequence encodes CASSLADTYEQYF.